The 7 T cell receptor beta chains given below trace back to one sample, sequenced in a study of chemoradiotherapy in HPV16-positive cancers. The method was immunoSEQ multiplex PCR; TCRdb's version includes in-frame clones alone and lacks a portion of them. The profile covers roughly 4,000 clones, with 70% to 80% appearing a single time and roughly 10% taken by the ten largest. The material sequenced was tumor tissue, taken from a patient who underwent chemoradiotherapy. These receptor sequences come from a human donor with HPV-associated anogenital cancer.

V is TRBV19 and J is TRBJ2-3, with 14 bases lining up with TRBD2. The CDR3 contains 17 residues. With 4 bases clipped from V and 2 bases from J, the junction kept 5 bases outside the gene matches. CDR1 is LNHDA and CDR2 is SQIVND in the germline V gene (reference sequence). DNA for the CDR3: TGTGCCAGTAGTACCCGGACTAGCGGGAGGTTCACAGATACGCAGTATTTT. It encodes CASSTRTSGRFTDTQYF.

In this sample, this clone turned up a few times. The CDR3 nucleotides are TGTGCCAGTAGTACAAACCCAGCGAACAGGGTCACTGAAGCTTTCTTT. Residues: CASSTNPANRVTEAFF. The J gene is TRBJ1-1, the V gene TRBV19, with D tentatively TRBD1 (6 bases). V was clipped by 4 bases and J by 4 bases, with 19 bases between them. The CDR3 loop spans 16 amino acids. Germline values: CDR1 LNHDA, CDR2 SQIVND (reference sequence).

The chain employs TRBV10-1 and TRBJ2-7, with TRBD2 matching 10 bases. The CDR3 loop spans 17 amino acids. The trim removed 5 bases at V and 8 bases at J, leaving 18 bases unmatched. Germline V gene sequence: CDR1 WNHNN, CDR2 SYGVQD (reference sequence). Written as DNA, the CDR3 is TGCGCCAGCAGTAGCGTAACTAGCGGGGACTTAACTCATAAGCAGTACTTC. This gives the protein CASSSVTSGDLTHKQYF.

The CDR3 region is CASSSTGNYGYTF. DNA of the CDR3: TGTGCCAGCAGCTCCACAGGGAACTATGGCTACACCTTC. The V and J genes are TRBV5-4 and TRBJ1-2; TRBD1 might be the D (6 bases). This CDR3 region has 13 residues. The V end lost 3 bases, the J end lost 2 bases, and 8 bases lay between the germline ends. Germline values: CDR1 SGHNT, CDR2 YYREEE (reference sequence).

This chain links TRBV10-3 with TRBJ1-2; D gene unclear. Trimming removed 5 bases from V and 6 bases from J, with 7 bases in between. The CDR3 is 11 residues long. The germline gives CDR1 ENHRY, CDR2 SYGVKD. The CDR3 loop reads CAISFSNGYTF. CDR3 coding DNA: TGTGCCATCAGTTTTTCAAATGGCTACACCTTC.

This chain joins TRBV15 and TRBJ1-4; 7 bases agree with TRBD1. Germline V CDR1 and CDR2: LNHNV, YYDKDF (reference sequence). The CDR3 totals 14 residues. Trimming took 4 bases from V and 2 from J; bases not matched to a gene: 1. CDR3 in amino acids: CATSKTGTNEKLFF. In nucleotides, the CDR3 is TGTGCCACCAGCAAGACAGGGACTAATGAAAAACTGTTTTTT.

The chain is built from TRBV9 and TRBJ2-3; D is uncertain. V was pared by 0 bases and J by 4 bases, with 12 bases between. Germline loops: CDR1 SGDLS, CDR2 YYNGEE. This CDR3 is built from 15 residues. CDR3 DNA sequence: TGTGCCAGCAGCGTAGGTTCCTCCCCGGCAGATACGCAGTATTTT. This translates into CASSVGSSPADTQYF. The full variable domain, with the rest looked up from reference TRBV9 and TRBJ2-3, is DSGVTQTPKHLITATGQRVTLRCSPRSGDLSVYWYQQSLDQGLQFLIQYYNGEERAKGNILERFSAQQFPDLHSELNLSSLELGDSALYFCASSVGSSPADTQYFGPGTRLTVL.